The clone carrying this T cell receptor beta chain came up many times. Its antigen is not known. The data are from a study of T cell repertoires in cytomegalovirus infection. The overall study: Newly reported HLA-C-restricted and thoroughly characterized HLA-B-restricted CMV epitopes were employed. The public TCR beta signatures pointed to both CMV infection and matching HLA type.

In TCRdb, the reads were re-called with MiXCR into one record per CDR3 protein. The sample gives about 700,000 distinct CDR3 sequences, around a third of which show up once; over 15% is in the top ten. V gave up 1 base and J gave up 1 base, with 4 bases separating them. Germline V gene lookup returns CDR1 LNHNV and CDR2 YYDKDF (reference sequence). The CDR3 is made up of 13 amino acids. The genes are TRBV15 and TRBJ1-1; D uncertain. The material sequenced was cultured PBMCs, taken from culture after CMV antigen stimulation. The source of this sequence is a human donor in good health (CMV status not recorded). Some clones in this sample may be carry-over from other donors' samples. The CDR3 DNA reads as TGTGCCACCAGCAGAGGGGAGAACACTGAAGCTTTCTTT. It specifies CATSRGENTEAFF. Complete variable domain (other parts from reference TRBV15 and TRBJ1-1): DAMVIQNPRYQVTQFGKPVTLSCSQTLNHNVMYWYQQKSSQAPKLLFHYYDKDFNNEADTPDNFQSRRPNTSFCFLDIRSPGLGDTAMYLCATSRGENTEAFFGQGTRLTVV.